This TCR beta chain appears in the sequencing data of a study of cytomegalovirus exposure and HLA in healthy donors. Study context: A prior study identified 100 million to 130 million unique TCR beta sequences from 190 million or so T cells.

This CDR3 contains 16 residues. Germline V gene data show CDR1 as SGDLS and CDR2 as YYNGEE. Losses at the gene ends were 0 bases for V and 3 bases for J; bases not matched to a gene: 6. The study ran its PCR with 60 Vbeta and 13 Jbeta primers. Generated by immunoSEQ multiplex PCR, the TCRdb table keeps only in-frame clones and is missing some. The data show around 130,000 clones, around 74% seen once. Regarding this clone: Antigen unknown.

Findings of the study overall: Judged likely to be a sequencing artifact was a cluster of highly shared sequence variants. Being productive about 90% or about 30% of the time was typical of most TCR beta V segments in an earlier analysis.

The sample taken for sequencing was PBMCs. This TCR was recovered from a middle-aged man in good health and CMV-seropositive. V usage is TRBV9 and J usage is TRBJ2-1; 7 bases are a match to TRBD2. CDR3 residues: CASSVDEGGVYNEQFF. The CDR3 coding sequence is TGTGCCAGCAGCGTAGACGAGGGAGGGGTCTACAATGAGCAGTTCTTC.